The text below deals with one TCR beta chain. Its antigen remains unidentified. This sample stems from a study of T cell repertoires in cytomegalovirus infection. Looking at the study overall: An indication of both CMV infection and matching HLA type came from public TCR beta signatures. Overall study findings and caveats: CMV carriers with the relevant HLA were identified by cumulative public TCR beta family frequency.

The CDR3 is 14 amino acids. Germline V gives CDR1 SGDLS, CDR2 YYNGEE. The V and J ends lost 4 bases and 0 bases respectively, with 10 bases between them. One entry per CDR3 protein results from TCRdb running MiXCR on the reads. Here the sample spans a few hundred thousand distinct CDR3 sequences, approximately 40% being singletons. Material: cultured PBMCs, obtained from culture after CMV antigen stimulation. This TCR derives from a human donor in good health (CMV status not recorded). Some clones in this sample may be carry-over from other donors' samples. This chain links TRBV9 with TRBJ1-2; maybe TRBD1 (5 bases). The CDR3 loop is CASSPLTANYGYTF. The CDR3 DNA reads TGTGCCAGCAGCCCTCTGACAGCTAACTATGGCTACACCTTC.